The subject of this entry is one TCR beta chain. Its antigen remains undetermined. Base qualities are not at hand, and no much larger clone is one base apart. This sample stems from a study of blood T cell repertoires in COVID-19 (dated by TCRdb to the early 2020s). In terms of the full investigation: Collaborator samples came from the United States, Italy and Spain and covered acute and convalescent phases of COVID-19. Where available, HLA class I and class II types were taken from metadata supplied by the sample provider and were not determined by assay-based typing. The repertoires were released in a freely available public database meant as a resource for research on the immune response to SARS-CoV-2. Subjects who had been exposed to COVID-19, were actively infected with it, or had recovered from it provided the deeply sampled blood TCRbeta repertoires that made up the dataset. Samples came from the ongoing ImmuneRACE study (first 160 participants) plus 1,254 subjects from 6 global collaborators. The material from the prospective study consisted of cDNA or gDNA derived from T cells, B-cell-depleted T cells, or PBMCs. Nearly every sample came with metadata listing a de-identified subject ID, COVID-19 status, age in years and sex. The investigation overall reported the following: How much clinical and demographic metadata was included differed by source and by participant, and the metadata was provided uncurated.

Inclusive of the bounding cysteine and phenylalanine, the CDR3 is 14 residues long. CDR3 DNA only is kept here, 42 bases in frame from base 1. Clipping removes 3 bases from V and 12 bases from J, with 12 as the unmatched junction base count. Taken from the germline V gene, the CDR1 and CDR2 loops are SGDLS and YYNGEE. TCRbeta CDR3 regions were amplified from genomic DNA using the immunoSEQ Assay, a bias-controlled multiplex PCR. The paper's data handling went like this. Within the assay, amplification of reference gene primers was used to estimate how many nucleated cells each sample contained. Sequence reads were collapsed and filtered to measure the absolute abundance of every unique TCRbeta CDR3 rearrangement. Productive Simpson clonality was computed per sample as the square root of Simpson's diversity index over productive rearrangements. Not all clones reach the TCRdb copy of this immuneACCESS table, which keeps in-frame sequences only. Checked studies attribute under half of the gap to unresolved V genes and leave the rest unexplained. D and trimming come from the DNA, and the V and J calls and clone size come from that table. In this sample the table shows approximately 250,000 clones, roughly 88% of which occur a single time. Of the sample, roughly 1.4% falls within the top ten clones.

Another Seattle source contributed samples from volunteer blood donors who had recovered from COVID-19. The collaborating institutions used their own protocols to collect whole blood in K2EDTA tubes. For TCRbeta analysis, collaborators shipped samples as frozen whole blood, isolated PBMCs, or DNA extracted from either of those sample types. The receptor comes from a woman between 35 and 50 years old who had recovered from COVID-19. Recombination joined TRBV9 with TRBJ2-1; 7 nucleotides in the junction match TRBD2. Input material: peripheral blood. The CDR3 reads CASSEPRTSGVQFF. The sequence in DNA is TGTGCCAGCAGCGAGCCCCGCACGAGCGGGGTGCAGTTCTTC.